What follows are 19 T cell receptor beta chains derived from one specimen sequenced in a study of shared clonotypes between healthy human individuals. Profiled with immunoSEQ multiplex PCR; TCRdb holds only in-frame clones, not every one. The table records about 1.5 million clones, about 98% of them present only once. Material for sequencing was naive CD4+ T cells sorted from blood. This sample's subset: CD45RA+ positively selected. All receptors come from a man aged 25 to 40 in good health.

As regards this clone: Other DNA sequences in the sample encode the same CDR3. The CDR3 DNA follows: TGCGCCAGCAGCTCCGGTAGGACAGATACGCAGTATTTT. Amino acids: CASSSGRTDTQYF. The chain has TRBV5-1 and TRBJ2-3; no definite D call. V was trimmed by 3 bases and J by 3 bases, leaving 8 bases between them. This CDR3 contains 13 residues. In germline, CDR1 is SGHRS, CDR2 YFSETQ.

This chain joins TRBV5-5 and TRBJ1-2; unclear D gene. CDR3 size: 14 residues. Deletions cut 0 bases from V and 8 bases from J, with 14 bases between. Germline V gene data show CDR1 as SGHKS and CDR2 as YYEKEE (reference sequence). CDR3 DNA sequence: TGTGCCAGCAGCTTGGCCGGGTTCCAAGACGGCTACACCTTC. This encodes CASSLAGFQDGYTF.

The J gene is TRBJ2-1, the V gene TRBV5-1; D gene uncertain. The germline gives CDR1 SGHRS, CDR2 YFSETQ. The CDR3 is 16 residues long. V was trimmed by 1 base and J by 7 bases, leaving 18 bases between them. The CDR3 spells CASSLFQELMKNEQFF. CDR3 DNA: TGCGCCAGCAGCTTGTTTCAGGAGTTAATGAAGAATGAGCAGTTCTTC.

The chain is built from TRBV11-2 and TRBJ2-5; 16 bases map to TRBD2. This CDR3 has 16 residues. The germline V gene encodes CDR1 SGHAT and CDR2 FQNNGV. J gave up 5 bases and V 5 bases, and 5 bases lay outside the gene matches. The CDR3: CASSTGLAGGGETQYF. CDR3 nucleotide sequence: TGTGCCAGCAGCACGGGACTAGCGGGAGGGGGGGAGACCCAGTACTTC.

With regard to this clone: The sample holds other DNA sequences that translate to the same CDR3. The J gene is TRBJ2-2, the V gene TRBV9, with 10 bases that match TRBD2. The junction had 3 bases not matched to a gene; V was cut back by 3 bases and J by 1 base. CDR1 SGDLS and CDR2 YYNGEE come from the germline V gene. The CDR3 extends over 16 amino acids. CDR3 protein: CASSARLAGNTGELFF. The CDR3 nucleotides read TGTGCCAGCAGCGCCCGACTAGCGGGGAACACCGGGGAGCTGTTTTTT.

DNA of the CDR3: TGTGCCAGCCCCCCGGCAGGCGGGAGCCCCTTTAATGAGCAGTTCTTC. Residues: CASPPAGGSPFNEQFF. The rearrangement links TRBV18 to TRBJ2-1; 7 bases align to TRBD2. This CDR3 is 16 amino acids long. Germline V gene data show CDR1 as KGHSH and CDR2 as LQKENI. J lost 7 bases, V lost 8 bases, and 17 bases had no gene match.

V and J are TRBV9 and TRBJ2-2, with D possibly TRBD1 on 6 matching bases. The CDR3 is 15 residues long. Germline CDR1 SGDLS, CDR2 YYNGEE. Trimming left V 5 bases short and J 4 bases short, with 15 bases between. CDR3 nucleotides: TGTGCCAGCAGTGATCAGGGGAGTGCCACCGGGGAGCTGTTTTTT. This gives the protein CASSDQGSATGELFF.

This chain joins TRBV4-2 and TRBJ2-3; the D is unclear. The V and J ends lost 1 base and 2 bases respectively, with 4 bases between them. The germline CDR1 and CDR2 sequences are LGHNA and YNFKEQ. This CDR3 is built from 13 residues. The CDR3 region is CASSQVLTDTQYF. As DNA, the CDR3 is TGTGCCAGCAGCCAAGTACTCACAGATACGCAGTATTTT.

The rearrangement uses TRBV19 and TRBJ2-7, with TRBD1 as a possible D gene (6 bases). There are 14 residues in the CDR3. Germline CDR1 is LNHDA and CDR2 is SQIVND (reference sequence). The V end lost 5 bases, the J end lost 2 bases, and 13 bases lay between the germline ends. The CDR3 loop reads CASSDRTVAYEQYF. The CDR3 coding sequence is TGTGCCAGTAGTGACAGGACGGTAGCCTACGAGCAGTACTTC.

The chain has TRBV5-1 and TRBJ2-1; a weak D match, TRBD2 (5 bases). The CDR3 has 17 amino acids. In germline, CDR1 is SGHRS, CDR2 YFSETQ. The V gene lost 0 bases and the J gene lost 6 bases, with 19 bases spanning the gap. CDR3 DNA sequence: TGCGCCAGCAGCTTGGCCGTTATAGCGAACAGCCTCAATGAGCAGTTCTTC. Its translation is CASSLAVIANSLNEQFF.

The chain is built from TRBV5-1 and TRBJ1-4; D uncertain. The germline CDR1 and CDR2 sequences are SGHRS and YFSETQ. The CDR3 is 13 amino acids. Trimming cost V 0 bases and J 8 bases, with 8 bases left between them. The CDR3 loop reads CASSLDSGEKLFF. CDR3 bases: TGCGCCAGCAGCTTGGATTCCGGGGAAAAACTGTTTTTT.

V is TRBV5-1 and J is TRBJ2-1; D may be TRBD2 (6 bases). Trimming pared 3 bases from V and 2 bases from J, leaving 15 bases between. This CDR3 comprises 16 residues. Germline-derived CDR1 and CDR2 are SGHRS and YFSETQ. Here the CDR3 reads CASSYETSVAYNEQFF. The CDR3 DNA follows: TGCGCCAGCAGCTATGAGACTAGTGTGGCCTACAATGAGCAGTTCTTC.

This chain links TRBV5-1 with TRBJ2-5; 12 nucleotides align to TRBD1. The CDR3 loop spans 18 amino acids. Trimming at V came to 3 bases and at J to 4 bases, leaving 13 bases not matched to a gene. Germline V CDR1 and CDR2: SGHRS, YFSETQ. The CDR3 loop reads CASSSTGTGGVWGETQYF. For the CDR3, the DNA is TGCGCCAGCAGCTCGACCGGGACAGGGGGCGTATGGGGAGAGACCCAGTACTTC.

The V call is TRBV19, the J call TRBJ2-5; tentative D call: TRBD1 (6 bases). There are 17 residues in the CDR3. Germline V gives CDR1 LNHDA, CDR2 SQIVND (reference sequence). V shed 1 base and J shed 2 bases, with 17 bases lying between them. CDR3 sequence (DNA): TGTGCCAGTAGTATAGCTCTTGGGACACCAAAACAAGAGACCCAGTACTTC. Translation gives CASSIALGTPKQETQYF.

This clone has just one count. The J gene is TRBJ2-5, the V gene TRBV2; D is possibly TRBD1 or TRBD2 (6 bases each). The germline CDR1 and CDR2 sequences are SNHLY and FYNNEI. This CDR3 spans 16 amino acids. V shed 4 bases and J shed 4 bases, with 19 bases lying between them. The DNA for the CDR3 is TGTGCCAGCAGTGTATATGGGGGGCGCCCGGGAGAGACCCAGTACTTC. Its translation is CASSVYGGRPGETQYF. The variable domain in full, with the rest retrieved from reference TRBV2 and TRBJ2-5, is EPEVTQTPSHQVTQMGQEVILRCVPISNHLYFYWYRQILGQKVEFLVSFYNNEISEKSEIFDDQFSVERPDGSNFTLKIRSTKLEDSAMYFCASSVYGGRPGETQYFGPGTRLLVL.

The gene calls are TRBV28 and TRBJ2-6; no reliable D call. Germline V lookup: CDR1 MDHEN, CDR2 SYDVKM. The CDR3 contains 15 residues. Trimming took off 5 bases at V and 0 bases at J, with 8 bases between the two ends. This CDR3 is CASSPLHSGANVLTF. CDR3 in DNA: TGTGCCAGCAGTCCACTGCACTCTGGGGCCAACGTCCTGACTTTC. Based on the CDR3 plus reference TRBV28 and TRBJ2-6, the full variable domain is DVKVTQSSRYLVKRTGEKVFLECVQDMDHENMFWYRQDPGLGLRLIYFSYDVKMKEKGDIPEGYSVSREKKERFSLILESASTNQTSMYLCASSPLHSGANVLTFGAGSRLTVL.

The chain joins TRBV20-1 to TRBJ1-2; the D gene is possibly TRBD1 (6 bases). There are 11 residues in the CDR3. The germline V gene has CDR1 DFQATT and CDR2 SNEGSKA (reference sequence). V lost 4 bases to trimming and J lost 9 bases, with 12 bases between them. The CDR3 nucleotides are TGCAGTGCTATGAACAGGGTTCGCTACACCTTC. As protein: CSAMNRVRYTF.

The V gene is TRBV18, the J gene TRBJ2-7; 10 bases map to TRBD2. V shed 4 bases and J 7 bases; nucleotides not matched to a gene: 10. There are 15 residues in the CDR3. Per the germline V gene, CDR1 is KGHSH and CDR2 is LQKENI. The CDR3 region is CASSRKAGGPGEQYF. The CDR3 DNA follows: TGTGCCAGCTCACGAAAAGCGGGAGGGCCGGGGGAGCAGTACTTC.

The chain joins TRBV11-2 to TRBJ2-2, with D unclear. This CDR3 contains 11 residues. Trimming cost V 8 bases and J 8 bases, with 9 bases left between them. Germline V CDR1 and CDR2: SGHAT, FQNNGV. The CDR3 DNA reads TGTGCCAGCCGTATAACGGGGGAGCTGTTTTTT. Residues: CASRITGELFF.